These 9 T cell receptor beta chains came from one sample sequenced in a study of kidney transplant recipient with SARS-CoV-2 infection (dated by TCRdb to the early 2020s). According to the study, the label for this sample's time point signals: pre-pandemic baseline sample and day 111 after first positive SARS-CoV-2 test. Data came from an Illumina MiSeq. TCRdb took the public reads, trimmed them with fastp at Q25, ran MiXCR for clone calling and kept in-frame beta chains. For every CDR3 protein sequence, its rows merge into one entry that carries the most common genes and DNA. The sample table shows under 250,000 distinct CDR3 sequences, and under 30% are seen once. The ten most abundant clones make up less than 8.5% of the sample. The sequences come from a blood sample, collected at baseline and between days 110 and 120 from a kidney transplant recipient. These receptors were taken from a male patient between 25 and 39 years old who had COVID-19 and was a kidney transplant recipient. Once a transplant has taken place, some T cells may be donor derived.

This clonotype was seen a few times. The chain joins TRBV7-2 to TRBJ2-2; D is unresolved. The length of the CDR3 is 14 residues. Germline CDR1 and CDR2: SGHTA and FQGNSA. The V and J ends lost 1 base and 5 bases respectively, with 8 bases between them. The DNA for the CDR3 is TGTGCCAGCAGCTTAGACGTCGTTACCGGGGAGCTGTTTTTT. This sequence encodes CASSLDVVTGELFF.

This clonotype was found a few times. The chain carries TRBV4-1 and TRBJ2-1, with 12 bases identical to TRBD2. Per germline, CDR1 MGHRA and CDR2 YSYEKL. Trimming took 0 bases from V and 10 from J; bases not matched to a gene: 10. CDR3 size: 17 residues. The CDR3 protein is CASSQERASGGVVEQFF. CDR3 DNA: TGCGCCAGCAGCCAAGAAAGGGCTAGCGGGGGGGTAGTCGAGCAGTTCTTC.

Only a few counts were recorded for this clonotype. V is TRBV4-1 and J is TRBJ1-1; D remains ambiguous. The CDR3 sequence is 17 residues long. Germline V gene sequence: CDR1 MGHRA, CDR2 YSYEKL. Trimming took off 0 bases at V and 1 base at J, with 15 bases between the two ends. CDR3 region: CASSQDDRDGPNTEAFF. CDR3 nucleotides: TGCGCCAGCAGCCAAGATGATCGTGACGGTCCGAACACTGAAGCTTTCTTT.

This clonotype was counted a few times. The chain recombines TRBV7-9 with TRBJ1-2; no definite D call. Germline V lookup: CDR1 SEHNR, CDR2 FQNEAQ (reference sequence). This CDR3 has 17 amino acids. The V gene lost 5 bases and the J gene lost 4 bases, with 23 bases spanning the gap. The CDR3 DNA sequence: TGTGCCAGCAGCCGAATGTTATACCATGGAAAGACCTATGGCTACACCTTC. Encoded protein: CASSRMLYHGKTYGYTF.

Comment on this clonotype: A much more abundant neighbour one base away suggests this may be a read error. The genes are TRBV3-1 and TRBJ1-1; D not certain. The CDR3 totals 17 residues. Germline CDR1 LGHDT, CDR2 YNNKEL (reference sequence). CDR3 bases: TGTGCCGGCAGCCGAAGACCTCCCATTTCAATTCGCACTGAAGCTTTCTTT. Its translation: CAGSRRPPISIRTEAFF.

The count of this clonotype is one. A single base separates this from a much larger clone, so it may be a read error. The chain has TRBV20-1 and TRBJ2-5; TRBD1 might be the D (7 bases). Gene TRBJ2-7 matches the end of the DNA better, so the J call may be wrong. Germline loops: CDR1 DFQATT, CDR2 SNEGSKA (reference sequence). The CDR3 consists of 16 residues. CDR3 sequence: CSASEGGGIISYEQYF. CDR3 DNA: TGCAGTGCTAGCGAAGGGGGCGGGATCATCTCCTACGAGCAGTACTTC.

Points on this clonotype: A much larger clone lies one base from this, so it may be a read error. This chain connects TRBV15 to TRBJ1-5; D might be TRBD1 (6 bases). Germline CDR1 LNHNV, CDR2 YYDKDF (reference sequence). This CDR3 is built from 13 residues. CDR3 nucleotides: TGTGCCGCCAGCAGACACAGGGATCAGCCCCAGCATTTT. Residues: CAASRHRDQPQHF.

This clonotype came up many times. The chain employs TRBV9 and TRBJ1-4; TRBD1 might be the D (5 bases). Germline CDR1 SGDLS, CDR2 YYNGEE. V lost 4 bases and J 7 bases, leaving 11 bases between the germline ends. This CDR3 contains 13 residues. The chain's CDR3 is CASSQGYTEKLFF. DNA for the CDR3: TGTGCCAGCAGCCAGGGTTACACTGAAAAACTGTTTTTT.

For this clonotype: Since a much larger clone is just one base distant, this may be a read error. The chain carries TRBV6-5 and TRBJ1-1; D call uncertain. This CDR3 region has 13 residues. V was cut by 8 bases and J by 4 bases, with 14 bases left in between. Germline values: CDR1 MNHEY, CDR2 SVGAGI. The CDR3 loop is CASGYLSATEAFF. The CDR3 DNA sequence: TGTGCCAGCGGCTATCTTAGTGCCACTGAAGCTTTCTTT.